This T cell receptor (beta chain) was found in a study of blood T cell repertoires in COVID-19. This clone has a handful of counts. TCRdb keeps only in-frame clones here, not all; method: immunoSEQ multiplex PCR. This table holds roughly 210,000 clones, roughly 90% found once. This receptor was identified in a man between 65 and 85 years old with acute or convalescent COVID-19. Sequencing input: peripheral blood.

The CDR3 DNA is TGTGCCACCAGTGATCCAGGGGATACCGGGGAGCTGTTTTTT. It yields the protein CATSDPGDTGELFF. The chain couples TRBV24-1 to TRBJ2-2; tentatively, D is TRBD1 (6 bases). Germline loops: CDR1 KGHDR, CDR2 SFDVKD. The CDR3 extends over 14 amino acids. Trimming removed 3 bases from V and 5 bases from J, with 9 bases in between.